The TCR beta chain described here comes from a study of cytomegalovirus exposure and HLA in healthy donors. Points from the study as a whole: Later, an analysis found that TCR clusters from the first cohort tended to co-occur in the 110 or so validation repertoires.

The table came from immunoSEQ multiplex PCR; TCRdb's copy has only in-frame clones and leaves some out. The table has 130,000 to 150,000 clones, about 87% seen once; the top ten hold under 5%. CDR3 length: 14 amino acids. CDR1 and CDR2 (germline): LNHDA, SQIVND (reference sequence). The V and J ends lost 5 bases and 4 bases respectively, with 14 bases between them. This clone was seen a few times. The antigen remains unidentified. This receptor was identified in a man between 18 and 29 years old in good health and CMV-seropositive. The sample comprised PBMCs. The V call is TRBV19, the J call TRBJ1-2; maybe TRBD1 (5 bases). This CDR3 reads CASSPAGVGYGYTF. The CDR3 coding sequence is TGTGCCAGTAGTCCGGCGGGGGTAGGCTATGGCTACACCTTC.